The 31 T cell receptor beta chains below all came from one sample that was sequenced in a study of CD8+ T cells in alopecia areata. RNA, once extracted, was reverse transcribed into cDNA for use as the sequencing template. Sequenced by immunoSEQ multiplex PCR; TCRdb stores in-frame clones only, minus some. Of fewer than 350,000 clones listed, 58% were seen once; the top ten hold under 2%. Treatment meaning: oral pan-JAK inhibitor, 5-10 mg twice daily. This material consisted of CD4+ T cells sorted from blood, taken at week 24, from a patient treated with tofacitinib. The receptors were sampled from a human donor with alopecia areata.

Remarks on this clone: Within the sample, other DNA sequences also encode this same CDR3. V and J are TRBV30 and TRBJ2-3; 8 bases line up with TRBD2. Trimming took 3 bases from V and 5 from J; bases not matched to a gene: 4. The CDR3 is made up of 13 amino acids. Germline-derived CDR1 and CDR2 are GTSNPN and SVGIG (reference sequence). The CDR3, as DNA: TGTGCCTGGAGCTCGGGGGGGCGAGATACGCAGTATTTT. Its translation: CAWSSGGRDTQYF.

This chain connects TRBV29-1 to TRBJ2-7, with D possibly being TRBD1 (5 bases). The CDR3 covers 13 residues. Germline V gene lookup returns CDR1 SQVTM and CDR2 ANQGSEA. Between the trimmed V and J ends, which lost 3 bases and 1 base, there was a span of 10 bases. The CDR3 loop reads CSVEPTASYEQYF. As DNA, the CDR3 is TGCAGCGTTGAGCCGACAGCGTCCTACGAGCAGTACTTC.

The chain combines TRBV7-2 with TRBJ1-2; D is ambiguous. Per germline, CDR1 SGHTA and CDR2 FQGNSA. The V and J ends lost 3 bases and 0 bases respectively, with 5 bases between them. This CDR3 spans 13 amino acids. CDR3 sequence (DNA): TGTGCCAGCAGCTTTACGGCTAACTATGGCTACACCTTC. Translating gives CASSFTANYGYTF.

The rearrangement joins TRBV6-1 to TRBJ1-2, with TRBD1 identical over 8 bases. CDR1 and CDR2 from the germline V gene are MNHNS and SASEGT. Trimming removed 4 bases from V and 3 bases from J; junction bases left unmatched: 1. This CDR3 region has 13 residues. CDR3 sequence (DNA): TGTGCCAGCAGTGCGACAGGGGACTATGGCTACACCTTC. It codes for CASSATGDYGYTF.

The chain employs TRBV9 and TRBJ1-3; the match to TRBD1 covers 7 bases. Germline V gene sequence: CDR1 SGDLS, CDR2 YYNGEE. With 0 bases clipped from V and 3 bases from J, the junction kept 3 bases outside the gene matches. The CDR3 loop spans 15 amino acids. CDR3 sequence (DNA): TGTGCCAGCAGCGTAGGACAGGGAAATGGAAACACCATATATTTT. It yields the protein CASSVGQGNGNTIYF.

In this sample, this clone turned up a few times. J is TRBJ2-1 and V is TRBV2; D is tentatively TRBD1 or TRBD2 (5 bases each). Germline CDR1 is SNHLY and CDR2 is FYNNEI. V dropped 2 bases and J dropped 8 bases, with 10 bases sitting between them. The CDR3 has 13 amino acids. CDR3 nucleotides: TGTGCCAGCAGTGAAACCCGGGACGATGAGCAGTTCTTC. It yields the protein CASSETRDDEQFF. Variable domain in full (rest from reference TRBV2 and TRBJ2-1): EPEVTQTPSHQVTQMGQEVILRCVPISNHLYFYWYRQILGQKVEFLVSFYNNEISEKSEIFDDQFSVERPDGSNFTLKIRSTKLEDSAMYFCASSETRDDEQFFGPGTRLTVL.

The rearrangement links TRBV7-9 to TRBJ1-1, with D hard to call. This CDR3 has 12 amino acids. The germline gives CDR1 SEHNR, CDR2 FQNEAQ (reference sequence). Trimming left V 3 bases short and J 3 bases short, with 5 bases between. CDR3 amino acids: CASSFGDTEAFF. The CDR3 DNA reads TGTGCCAGCAGCTTCGGGGACACTGAAGCTTTCTTT.

This clone came up once. The DNA of the CDR3 is TGCGCCAGCAGCATGGATGGGGCTAGCGGGGGGTACACAGATACGCAGTATTTT. Translation: CASSMDGASGGYTDTQYF. The gene calls are TRBV5-1 and TRBJ2-3; 11 bases are shared with TRBD2. Unmatched junction bases numbered 12, after V lost 4 bases and J lost 2 bases. CDR1 SGHRS and CDR2 YFSETQ come from the germline V gene. The CDR3 loop spans 18 amino acids.

This chain uses TRBV2 with TRBJ1-1; the D gene is possibly TRBD1 (6 bases). Trimming removed 9 bases at V and 9 bases at J, with 20 bases between. From germline, CDR1 is SNHLY and CDR2 FYNNEI. The CDR3 length is 13 residues. The CDR3 spells CARTTGKTEKAFF. The DNA of the CDR3 is TGTGCCAGGACGACAGGTAAAACTGAAAAAGCTTTCTTT.

This clone was observed a handful of times. The V and J genes are TRBV19 and TRBJ1-1; no firm D call. The V gene's germline CDR1 is LNHDA and CDR2 SQIVND (reference sequence). The germline V and J ends were trimmed by 1 base and 2 bases, with 8 bases remaining between them. CDR3 length equals 14 residues. CDR3 DNA sequence: TGTGCCAGTAGTATAGGGGAGGGTAACACTGAAGCTTTCTTT. Translating gives CASSIGEGNTEAFF. Drawing the rest from reference TRBV19 and TRBJ1-1, the complete variable domain is DGGITQSPKYLFRKEGQNVTLSCEQNLNHDAMYWYRQDPGQGLRLIYYSQIVNDFQKGDIAEGYSVSREKKESFPLTVTSAQKNPTAFYLCASSIGEGNTEAFFGQGTRLTVV.

The rearrangement links TRBV4-2 to TRBJ2-5; a possible D gene is TRBD2 (5 bases). The J call is uncertain, as TRBJ2-7 better fits the DNA end. CDR1 LGHNA and CDR2 YNFKEQ come from the germline V gene. This CDR3 comprises 13 residues. CDR3 loop: CASSQDRGYEQYF. CDR3 nucleotides: TGTGCCAGCAGCCAAGATAGAGGGTACGAGCAGTACTTC.

J is TRBJ2-2 and V is TRBV19; no firm D call. From germline, CDR1 is LNHDA and CDR2 SQIVND (reference sequence). The CDR3 totals 14 residues. The germline V and J ends were trimmed by 3 bases and 1 base, with 6 bases remaining between them. DNA of the CDR3: TGTGCCAGTAGTATCCAGAGGAACACCGGGGAGCTGTTTTTT. Translated: CASSIQRNTGELFF.

The chain links TRBV29-1 to TRBJ2-5; 7 bases fit TRBD1. The CDR3 is 13 residues long. Germline values: CDR1 SQVTM, CDR2 ANQGSEA. Trimming removed 7 bases from V and 6 bases from J; junction bases left unmatched: 11. For the CDR3, the DNA is TGCAGCGGCCTCGGGACAGTATCGAAGACCCAGTACTTC. Amino acid sequence: CSGLGTVSKTQYF.

The V call is TRBV29-1, the J call TRBJ1-2, with 7 bases that match TRBD1. Trimming took 6 bases from V and 5 from J; bases not matched to a gene: 12. The CDR3 runs 14 residues. Germline CDR1 reads SQVTM; CDR2 reads ANQGSEA. CDR3 residues: CSVAGTAADYGYTF. As DNA, the CDR3 is TGCAGCGTAGCCGGGACAGCAGCCGATTATGGCTACACCTTC.

V gene TRBV2 combines with J gene TRBJ2-2; D perhaps matches TRBD1 (6 bases). The V end lost 2 bases, the J end lost 2 bases, and 9 bases lay between the germline ends. The CDR3 is made up of 15 amino acids. From germline, CDR1 is SNHLY and CDR2 FYNNEI. The CDR3 DNA sequence: TGTGCCAGCAGTGAATGGGGGCCAAACACCGGGGAGCTGTTTTTT. Protein sequence: CASSEWGPNTGELFF.

The chain uses TRBV27 and TRBJ2-1; D is possibly TRBD1 or TRBD2 (5 bases each). Germline assignment: CDR1 MNHEY and CDR2 SMNVEV (reference sequence). The CDR3 consists of 15 residues. The V end was cut by 5 bases, the J end by 5 bases, with 16 bases between. CDR3 loop: CASSRTPGTNNEQFF. The DNA of the CDR3 is TGTGCCAGCAGTCGCACCCCGGGGACCAACAATGAGCAGTTCTTC.

This chain links TRBV30 with TRBJ1-5; D unresolved. Trimming removed 1 base from V and 6 bases from J, with 10 bases in between. The length of the CDR3 is 13 residues. The germline V gene has CDR1 GTSNPN and CDR2 SVGIG (reference sequence). In DNA, the CDR3 is TGTGCCTGGAGTGCGGTCTTGGGTCAGCCCCAGCATTTT. It is translated as CAWSAVLGQPQHF.

Here the CDR3 reads CSVDYPRQVYTF. DNA of the CDR3: TGCAGCGTTGATTACCCTCGTCAGGTGTACACCTTC. This chain joins TRBV29-1 and TRBJ1-2; D remains ambiguous. Germline V gene sequence: CDR1 SQVTM, CDR2 ANQGSEA. The CDR3 runs to 12 residues. V shed 3 bases and J shed 11 bases, with 16 bases lying between them.

The CDR3, as DNA: TGTGCCTGGAGTGAGGGGAGACTCTATGGCTACACCTTC. Its translation: CAWSEGRLYGYTF. The chain has TRBV30 and TRBJ1-2; a possible D gene is TRBD1 (5 bases). This CDR3 is 13 amino acids long. Trimming took off 1 base at V and 4 bases at J, with 10 bases between the two ends. Germline CDR1 GTSNPN, CDR2 SVGIG (reference sequence).

This clone was seen ten or more times. This sample also contains other DNA sequences that code for the same CDR3. The J gene is TRBJ2-7, the V gene TRBV7-2; possible D gene TRBD1, 5 bases. The germline gives CDR1 SGHTA, CDR2 FQGNSA. Deletions cut 1 base from V and 0 bases from J, with 10 bases between. The length of the CDR3 is 15 residues. CDR3 nucleotide sequence: TGTGCCAGCAGCTTAGAAGACAGAGCCTCCTACGAGCAGTACTTC. Its translation: CASSLEDRASYEQYF.

The chain is built from TRBV5-4 and TRBJ2-5, with D uncertain. The CDR3 length is 12 residues. The germline V and J ends were trimmed by 2 bases and 5 bases, with 7 bases remaining between them. Germline CDR1 is SGHNT and CDR2 is YYREEE (reference sequence). The CDR3 spells CASSFNPETQYF. The CDR3 DNA sequence: TGTGCCAGCAGCTTTAATCCGGAGACCCAGTACTTC.

The CDR3 loop reads CASSEARARGYTF. As DNA, the CDR3 is TGTGCCAGCAGTGAAGCGAGGGCCCGGGGCTACACCTTC. J is TRBJ1-2 and V is TRBV6-1, with D uncertain. Germline-derived CDR1 and CDR2 are MNHNS and SASEGT. The V end lost 0 bases, the J end lost 8 bases, and 10 bases lay between the germline ends. The CDR3 consists of 13 residues.

The chain is built from TRBV28 and TRBJ1-1, with TRBD1 identical over 9 bases. The junction had 8 bases not matched to a gene; V was cut back by 3 bases and J by 0 bases. CDR3 length: 17 residues. Per the germline V gene, CDR1 is MDHEN and CDR2 is SYDVKM. CDR3 nucleotides: TGTGCCAGCAGTTTTCTGGGACAGGGTAATATGAACACTGAAGCTTTCTTT. Encoded protein: CASSFLGQGNMNTEAFF. Full variable domain (missing parts from reference TRBV28 and TRBJ1-1): DVKVTQSSRYLVKRTGEKVFLECVQDMDHENMFWYRQDPGLGLRLIYFSYDVKMKEKGDIPEGYSVSREKKERFSLILESASTNQTSMYLCASSFLGQGNMNTEAFFGQGTRLTVV.

V and J are TRBV6-5 and TRBJ2-5, with 9 bases matching TRBD2. Germline V CDR1 and CDR2: MNHEY, SVGAGI. CDR3 length equals 15 residues. The V gene end was trimmed by 5 bases and the J gene end by 3 bases; junction bases not matched to a gene: 7. CDR3 region: CASSPWASGEETQYF. CDR3 nucleotides: TGTGCCAGCAGTCCCTGGGCTAGCGGGGAAGAGACCCAGTACTTC.

The genes are TRBV30 and TRBJ1-1; the match to TRBD1 covers 7 bases. Unmatched junction bases numbered 4, after V lost 2 bases and J lost 4 bases. From germline, CDR1 is GTSNPN and CDR2 SVGIG (reference sequence). CDR3 length: 13 residues. CDR3 DNA sequence: TGTGCCTGGAGTACAGGGGTTGTCACTGAAGCTTTCTTT. As protein: CAWSTGVVTEAFF. The full variable domain, its missing parts supplied by reference TRBV30 and TRBJ1-1, is SQTIHQWPATLVQPVGSPLSLECTVEGTSNPNLYWYRQAAGRGLQLLFYSVGIGQISSEVPQNLSASRPQDRQFILSSKKLLLSDSGFYLCAWSTGVVTEAFFGQGTRLTVV.

The chain recombines TRBV28 with TRBJ2-5, with D perhaps TRBD2 (5 bases). The ends were cut back, 2 bases at V and 3 bases at J, with 13 bases in the middle. Germline V gene data show CDR1 as MDHEN and CDR2 as SYDVKM. This CDR3 spans 15 amino acids. The CDR3 DNA follows: TGTGCCAGCAGTTTAAGTACAGACGGGAAAGAGACCCAGTACTTC. Translated, it gives CASSLSTDGKETQYF. Drawing the rest from reference TRBV28 and TRBJ2-5, the complete variable domain is DVKVTQSSRYLVKRTGEKVFLECVQDMDHENMFWYRQDPGLGLRLIYFSYDVKMKEKGDIPEGYSVSREKKERFSLILESASTNQTSMYLCASSLSTDGKETQYFGPGTRLLVL.

This clone was picked up a small number of times. The V call is TRBV28, the J call TRBJ2-3, with 7 bases lining up with TRBD2. The CDR3 covers 15 residues. Looked up from germline, CDR1 is MDHEN and CDR2 is SYDVKM. V shed 5 bases and J 7 bases; nucleotides not matched to a gene: 12. CDR3 nucleotides: TGTGCCAGCAGTCCCCGGGGCGGCGGGGGAAATACGCAGTATTTT. Protein: CASSPRGGGGNTQYF.

The CDR3 reads CASSSRNEKLFF. In DNA form, the CDR3 reads TGTGCCAGCAGTTCCCGGAATGAAAAACTGTTTTTT. The chain couples TRBV6-5 to TRBJ1-4; no clear D. Germline V gives CDR1 MNHEY, CDR2 SVGAGI. The CDR3 length is 12 residues. Trimming removed 4 bases from V and 5 bases from J, with 5 bases in between.

J is TRBJ1-1 and V is TRBV30; TRBD1 matches at 8 bases. This CDR3 is built from 13 residues. The junction had 5 bases not matched to a gene; V was cut back by 3 bases and J by 5 bases. Germline V gene sequence: CDR1 GTSNPN, CDR2 SVGIG (reference sequence). CDR3 nucleotides: TGTGCCTGGAGGGACAGGGTGGGGACTGAAGCTTTCTTT. As protein: CAWRDRVGTEAFF.

The chain carries TRBV27 and TRBJ1-5; no firm D call. CDR3 length: 15 amino acids. Trimming left V 1 base short and J 1 base short, with 8 bases between. CDR1 is MNHEY, CDR2 SMNVEV, per germline (reference sequence). The CDR3 is CASSLYPGSNQPQHF. The CDR3 DNA is TGTGCCAGCAGTTTATATCCGGGGAGCAATCAGCCCCAGCATTTT.

A single count supports this clone. The chain has TRBV15 and TRBJ2-5, with D uncertain. This CDR3 spans 14 amino acids. The germline gives CDR1 LNHNV, CDR2 YYDKDF (reference sequence). V was shortened by 0 bases and J by 5 bases, with 10 bases between the two germline ends. CDR3 coding DNA: TGTGCCACCAGCAGAGATCTGGTGGAGGAGACCCAGTACTTC. Amino acid sequence: CATSRDLVEETQYF.